This T cell receptor (beta chain) was sequenced in a study of breast tumors, draining lymph nodes, adjacent tissues. Study conclusions and caveats: Findings are consistent with lymph node origin and intratumoral expansion of most tumor T cells. Luminal-like breast cancer showed significantly higher tumor–nontumor repertoire similarity than basal-like. The lymph node origin of tumor T cells was framed as consistent with a hypothesis, not demonstrated.

The ends were cut back, 2 bases at V and 8 bases at J, with 16 bases in the middle. The germline CDR1 and CDR2 sequences are MNHEY and SMNVEV (reference sequence). The CDR3 has 15 residues. TCRdb re-analysed the multiplex PCR reads in MiXCR, keeping a single row per CDR3 protein. The table shows 200,000 to 300,000 distinct CDR3 sequences, with more than 30% occurring only once. Samples came from axillary lymph nodes draining the breast cancer. On this clonotype itself: The antigen remains undetermined.

This TCR derives from a female donor with breast cancer. Some clones in this sample may be carry-over from other donors' samples. This chain links TRBV27 with TRBJ2-1, with D perhaps TRBD2 (5 bases). Material: axillary lymph node tissue. The CDR3 protein is CASSLMAASSDEQFF. CDR3 in DNA: TGTGCCAGCAGTTTAATGGCCGCTAGCTCAGATGAGCAGTTCTTC.